These 13 T cell receptor beta chains were all obtained from the same sample, sequenced in a study of shared clonotypes between healthy human individuals. Here immunoSEQ multiplex PCR was the method, and the copy in TCRdb shows in-frame clones only, minus some. The table lists more than 2 million clones, over 85% of them singletons. Sequencing was carried out using naive CD4+ T cells sorted from blood. Subset given: CD45RA+ positively selected. The receptors were gathered from a young man in good health.

The CDR3 reads CARSSDQRPYEQYF. CDR3 DNA: TGTGCCAGAAGCTCGGACCAGCGACCCTACGAGCAGTACTTC. The chain employs TRBV5-3 and TRBJ2-7, with D unclear. TRBV5-3 is identified as an open reading frame with a role that is uncertain. CDR3 length: 14 amino acids. The germline V and J ends were trimmed by 3 bases and 2 bases, with 12 bases remaining between them.

Remarks on this clone: Other DNA sequences in this specimen translate into the identical CDR3. This chain connects TRBV5-4 to TRBJ2-7; D perhaps matches TRBD2 (6 bases). V was trimmed by 0 bases and J by 4 bases, leaving 8 bases between them. This CDR3 comprises 13 residues. Germline CDR1 SGHNT, CDR2 YYREEE (reference sequence). CDR3 bases: TGTGCCAGCAGCTTGGTTGGGGGGTACGAGCAGTACTTC. Its protein is CASSLVGGYEQYF.

In the case of this clone: A much larger clone differs from this one at a single base, so this may be a read error. V is TRBV28 and J is TRBJ1-2; maybe TRBD1 (5 bases). The CDR3 loop spans 14 amino acids. Germline CDR1 and CDR2: MDHEN and SYDVKM. CDR3 nucleotides: TGTGCCAGCAGTTTATTTCTGGGGCAGGAAGGCTGCACCTTC. Encoded protein: CASSLFLGQEGCTF.

Details on this clone: This sample also contains other DNA sequences that code for the same CDR3. This sequence joins TRBV5-4 and TRBJ2-1, with D maybe TRBD2 (6 bases). V was shortened by 0 bases and J by 0 bases, with 7 bases between the two germline ends. The CDR3 consists of 15 residues. Germline CDR1 reads SGHNT; CDR2 reads YYREEE (reference sequence). The CDR3 reads CASSLAGSSYNEQFF. The CDR3 bases are TGTGCCAGCAGCTTGGCCGGGAGCTCCTACAATGAGCAGTTCTTC.

For this clone: This could be a read error, since a much larger clone is one nucleotide away. Other DNA sequences of this sample code for an identical CDR3. V gene TRBV18 combines with J gene TRBJ1-1; TRBD1 matches at 8 bases. Germline CDR1 reads KGHSH; CDR2 reads LQKENI. After removal of 5 bases from V and 1 base from J, the junction contained 3 bases not matched to a gene. This CDR3 spans 14 amino acids. The CDR3 nucleotides are TGTGCCAGCTCATCAGACAGGGGGAACACTGAAGCTTTCTTT. Its translation is CASSSDRGNTEAFF.

The chain has TRBV5-1 and TRBJ1-1; unclear D gene. Trimming took 0 bases from V and 1 from J, leaving 7 bases between them. The CDR3 totals 14 residues. Germline CDR1 reads SGHRS; CDR2 reads YFSETQ. The CDR3 DNA sequence: TGCGCCAGCAGCTTGGGGGATCAGAACACTGAAGCTTTCTTT. Its protein is CASSLGDQNTEAFF.

Concerning this clone: The identical CDR3 is also encoded by other nucleotide sequences in the sample. The rearrangement joins TRBV18 to TRBJ1-2; the D is unclear. V was shortened by 2 bases and J by 5 bases, with 6 bases between the two germline ends. CDR1 is KGHSH, CDR2 LQKENI, per germline. The CDR3 covers 12 residues. DNA for the CDR3: TGTGCCAGCTCACCAGGGGAGTATGGCTACACCTTC. Its protein is CASSPGEYGYTF.

J is TRBJ2-7 and V is TRBV19; the D gene is possibly TRBD1 (5 bases). Germline CDR1 LNHDA, CDR2 SQIVND (reference sequence). Trimming stripped 8 bases from V and 2 bases from J, with 19 bases between. The CDR3 has 15 amino acids. The DNA for the CDR3 is TGTGCCAGTGCCTTAAACTCGATAGGGGCCTACGAGCAGTACTTC. As protein: CASALNSIGAYEQYF. Full variable domain (missing parts from reference TRBV19 and TRBJ2-7): DGGITQSPKYLFRKEGQNVTLSCEQNLNHDAMYWYRQDPGQGLRLIYYSQIVNDFQKGDIAEGYSVSREKKESFPLTVTSAQKNPTAFYLCASALNSIGAYEQYFGPGTRLTVT.

The chain combines TRBV29-1 with TRBJ2-2; 9 bases are shared with TRBD1. V was clipped by 3 bases and J by 7 bases; unmatched bases: 12. Germline V CDR1 and CDR2: SQVTM, ANQGSEA. The CDR3 runs to 16 residues. The CDR3 sequence: CSVDPIGTGNGGELFF. In nucleotides, the CDR3 is TGCAGCGTTGACCCTATCGGGACAGGGAATGGCGGGGAGCTGTTTTTT.

Concerning this clone: Other DNA sequences from this sample encode an identical CDR3 as well. The CDR3 here is CASRMGSTDTQYF. The CDR3 bases are TGTGCCAGTAGAATGGGGAGCACAGATACGCAGTATTTT. The V gene is TRBV19, the J gene TRBJ2-3, with D unresolved. CDR1 and CDR2 (germline): LNHDA, SQIVND (reference sequence). The CDR3 length is 13 residues. The V gene lost 6 bases and the J gene lost 0 bases, with 7 bases spanning the gap.

The chain carries TRBV7-2 and TRBJ2-2, with D unresolved. CDR1 and CDR2 (germline): SGHTA, FQGNSA. V lost 1 base and J lost 0, with 9 bases in between. This CDR3 spans 16 amino acids. CDR3 coding DNA: TGTGCCAGCAGCTTAGGAGTAGGGTCGAACACCGGGGAGCTGTTTTTT. Encoded protein: CASSLGVGSNTGELFF.

The V call is TRBV5-1, the J call TRBJ2-5; 9 nucleotides agree with TRBD1. The J segment lost 4 bases and the V segment lost 4 bases, leaving 8 bases of the junction unmatched. Germline CDR1 and CDR2: SGHRS and YFSETQ. There are 15 residues in the CDR3. Here the CDR3 DNA reads TGCGCCAGCAGCCCTTTGGGACAGGGAGTAGAGACCCAGTACTTC. Translated, it gives CASSPLGQGVETQYF.

The chain couples TRBV19 to TRBJ2-1; perhaps TRBD2 as D (6 bases). Trimming took 3 bases from V and 5 from J, leaving 11 bases between them. Germline V gives CDR1 LNHDA, CDR2 SQIVND (reference sequence). This CDR3 is built from 14 residues. The CDR3 sequence: CASSIRGLHNEQFF. The CDR3 nucleotides are TGTGCCAGTAGTATTAGGGGACTTCACAATGAGCAGTTCTTC. Full variable domain (rest looked up from reference TRBV19 and TRBJ2-1): DGGITQSPKYLFRKEGQNVTLSCEQNLNHDAMYWYRQDPGQGLRLIYYSQIVNDFQKGDIAEGYSVSREKKESFPLTVTSAQKNPTAFYLCASSIRGLHNEQFFGPGTRLTVL.